This TCR beta chain was identified during a study of human T cells and chemical hapten exposure (TCRdb year 2021). Some background on the complete study: For sensitization, 2% DPC in acetone was applied to a 2 cm by 2 cm area of upper inner arm skin. The study tracked peripheral blood TCR repertoire changes in vivo during primary and secondary sensitization to the hapten diphenylcyclopropenone (DPC) in alopecia patients. Blood for TCR sequencing was provided by twenty-nine alopecia patients at one to four time points (pre-sensitization, 2, 6 and 24 weeks). Blood samples were taken from patients before sensitization (week 0) and at 2, 6 and about 24 weeks after DPC sensitization. Libraries were pooled for sequencing, and variation in per-sample TCR yields was attributed mainly to small differences in library volumes within the pool. Weekly therapeutic DPC doses were additionally applied to the scalp of patients throughout the roughly 24-week study period. The mostly female patient cohort included alopecia areata with under or over 50% scalp involvement, alopecia totalis and alopecia universalis. Patch testing on the upper back used Finn chambers containing 0.01% DPC, with scoring done after 6 days according to International Contact Dermatitis Research Group standards. Overall study outcomes, separate from this receptor: Repeated subsampling changed both the strength of the expansion versus patch-test correlation and the threshold at which the correlation became significant. DPC sensitization did not change how many TCRs were above 1 in 1000 frequency, and no evidence was found of alterations in global repertoire structure. Patch test score was positively correlated with the number of PT1 expanded TCRs, with significance at thresholds 8, 16 and 32 but not at 4. Significantly more large CDR3 similarity clusters were formed by expanded TCRs than by pre-sensitization or healthy control sets, consistent with antigen-driven responses. Because every patient had alopecia, a presumed autoimmune disease, the patients' immune response might differ from that of healthy individuals.

In the paper's terms, the time point label means: pre-sensitization, week 0. The intended sense of this specimen's treatment or condition label: therapeutic diphenylcyclopropenone sensitization with weekly scalp DPC. At each patch-test visit, blood was drawn before the patch test was applied. Patients were eligible if aged 18 to 70, diagnosed with alopecia and judged suitable for DPC therapy, and pregnant patients were excluded. Total RNA was isolated from unfractionated whole blood collected in Tempus Blood RNA tubes. The sample holds a few counts of this clonotype. What this receptor recognizes is not known. Its ends do not fully match the called genes, so a read error is possible. The CDR3, from cysteine to phenylalanine, totals 13 residues. Only the CDR3 portion is preserved as DNA: 39 bases, with reading frame beginning at the first base. Libraries came from RACE. The run used a NextSeq 500. During library preparation, unique molecular identifiers were attached to individual cDNA molecules so that TCRs could be counted in a quantitative, reproducible way. From each blood RNA sample, both TCR alpha and TCR beta chains were sequenced. On the study's bioinformatics: Samples had a median of about 96,000 TCRs, with a range from 23,224 to 690,600. V, J and CDR3 annotation of the TCR reads was performed with the Decombinator software suite. For the PS versus PT1 abundance plots, all samples were subsampled to the same number of TCRs (28,000). Expanded TCRs were defined as absent before sensitization and observed at least eight times at the 2-week time point. The raw public reads went through TCRdb reprocessing: fastp at Q25, MiXCR clone calling, in-frame beta chains kept. CDR3 protein sequences are deduplicated, and each keeps its most common genes and DNA. It is TCRdb's table, rather than the study itself, that gives the V and J calls and clone size. This sample is represented by under 400,000 distinct CDR3 sequences; 4.5% to 6% of them were singletons. The ten largest clones add up to 2.5% to 3% of the sample.

The rearranged chain carries TRBV12-3 or TRBV12-4 and TRBJ2-5; possibly the D gene is TRBD2, per 6 matching bases. Sample: whole blood, taken in connection with sensitization to the hapten diphenylcyclopropenone (DPC). The receptor comes from a woman aged 50 to 60 with alopecia areata. Some clones in this sample may be carry-over from other donors' samples. The CDR3: CASSLYPRDSPNF. Here is the DNA: TGTGCCAGCAGTTTATACCCCCGGGACTCCCCTAACTTC.